The T cell receptor beta chain described here comes from a study of cytomegalovirus exposure and HLA in healthy donors. Study-level background: Findings of an earlier analysis included about 100 million unique TCR beta sequences from 190 million or so T cells. Unique TCRs from HLA-typed donors, some 85 million of them, were held in an early data release.

Study-level points and caveats: Likely technical artifact: a cluster of highly shared sequence variants. Differences between HLA loci emerged in a later analysis of TCR association rates, with DRB1 most and HLA-C fewest.

Remarks on this clone: The antigen is not known.

The PCR was carried out with 60 Vbeta primers and 13 Jbeta primers. Produced via immunoSEQ multiplex PCR; TCRdb's table is partial and in-frame only. The sample lists around 210,000 clones, about 88% seen once, with 0.24% in the top ten. The specimen was PBMCs. The sequence derives from a girl aged 2-10 years in good health and CMV-seronegative.

CDR3 region: CASSVGSRGRNEAFF. CDR3 nucleotide sequence: TGTGCCAGCAGTGTTGGGTCTCGCGGGAGAAATGAAGCTTTCTTT. The chain links TRBV27 to TRBJ1-1; D is unresolved. V was clipped by 5 bases and J by 7 bases, with 20 bases between them. CDR3 length: 15 residues. The germline V gene has CDR1 MNHEY and CDR2 SMNVEV (reference sequence).